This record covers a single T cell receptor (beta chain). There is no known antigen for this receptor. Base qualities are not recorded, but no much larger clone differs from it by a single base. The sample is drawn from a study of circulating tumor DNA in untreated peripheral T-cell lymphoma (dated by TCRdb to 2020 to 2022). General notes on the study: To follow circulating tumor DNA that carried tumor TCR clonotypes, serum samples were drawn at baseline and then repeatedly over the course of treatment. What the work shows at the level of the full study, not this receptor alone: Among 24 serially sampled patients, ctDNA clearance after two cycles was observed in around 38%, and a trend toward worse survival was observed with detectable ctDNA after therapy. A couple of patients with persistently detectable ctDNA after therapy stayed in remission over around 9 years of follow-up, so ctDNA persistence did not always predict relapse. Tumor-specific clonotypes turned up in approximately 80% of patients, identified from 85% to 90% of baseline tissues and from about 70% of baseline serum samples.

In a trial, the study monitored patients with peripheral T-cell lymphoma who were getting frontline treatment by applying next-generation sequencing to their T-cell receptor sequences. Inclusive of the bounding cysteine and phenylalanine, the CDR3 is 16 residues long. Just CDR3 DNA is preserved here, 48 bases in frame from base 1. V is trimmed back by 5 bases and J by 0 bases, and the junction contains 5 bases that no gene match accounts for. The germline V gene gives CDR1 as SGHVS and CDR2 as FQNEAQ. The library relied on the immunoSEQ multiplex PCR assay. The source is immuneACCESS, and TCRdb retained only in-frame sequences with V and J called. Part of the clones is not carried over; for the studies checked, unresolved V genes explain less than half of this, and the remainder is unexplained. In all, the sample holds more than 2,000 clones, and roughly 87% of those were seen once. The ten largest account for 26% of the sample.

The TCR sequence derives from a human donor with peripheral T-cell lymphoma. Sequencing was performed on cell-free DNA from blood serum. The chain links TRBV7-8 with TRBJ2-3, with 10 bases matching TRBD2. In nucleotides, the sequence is TGTGCCAGCAGCGCAACTAGCGGGGCTAGCACAGATACGCAGTATTTT. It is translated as CASSATSGASTDTQYF.